This T cell receptor (beta chain) emerged from a study of T cell repertoires in cytomegalovirus infection (dated by TCRdb to the late 2010s). At the level of the whole study: Donor HLA type was relevant to the analysis, as public TCR beta signatures indicated carriage of CMV infection together with the matching HLA type.

The sample was run on an Illumina HiSeq 1500. The public sequencing data were trimmed at Q25 with fastp and processed into clonotypes with MiXCR by TCRdb, which kept only in-frame beta chains. For every CDR3 protein sequence, its rows merge into one entry that carries the most common genes and DNA. Here the sample has roughly 310,000 distinct CDR3 sequences; about a sixth occur a single time. The ten largest clones add up to approximately 12% of the sample. What the work shows at the level of the full study, not this receptor alone: The ex vivo response was dominated by HLA-C-restricted CMV-specific TCR beta clonotypes, which also provided the single most frequent clonotype in two of eight donors. Cumulative frequency of public TCR beta family members discriminated carriers of CMV infection plus the relevant HLA type in this cohort and an independent roughly 320-donor cohort.

Remarks on this clonotype: Which antigen it targets is not known. Qualities for individual bases were not recorded, and no much larger clone is one base off.

V is cut back by 2 bases and J by 1 base, with 4 bases in the junction unmatched. From the germline V gene, CDR1 is LGHNA and CDR2 is YNFKEQ. Measured from the cysteine to the phenylalanine, the CDR3 is 17 residues long. The kept DNA is CDR3 alone, 51 bases in frame from the first base. The source is a human donor in good health (CMV status not recorded). Some clones in this sample may be carry-over from other donors' samples. Recombination joined TRBV4-2 with TRBJ2-5; 13 bases in the middle match TRBD2. Material for sequencing was PBMCs. The CDR3 sequence is CASSQTWTSGGQETQYF. The base sequence is TGTGCCAGCAGCCAAACCTGGACTAGCGGGGGCCAAGAGACCCAGTACTTC.